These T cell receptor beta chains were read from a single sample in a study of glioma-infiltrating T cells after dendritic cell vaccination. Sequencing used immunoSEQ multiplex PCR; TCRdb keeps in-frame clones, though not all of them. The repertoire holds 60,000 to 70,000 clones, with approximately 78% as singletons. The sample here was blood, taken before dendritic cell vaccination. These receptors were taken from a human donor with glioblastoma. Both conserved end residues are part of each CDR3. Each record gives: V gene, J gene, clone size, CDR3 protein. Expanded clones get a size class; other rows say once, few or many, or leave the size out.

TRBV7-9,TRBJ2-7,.,CASSLGSGTSSYEQYF
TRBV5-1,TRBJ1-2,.,CASSSFTFGQGYGYTF
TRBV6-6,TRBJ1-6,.,CASSYGARYSPLHF
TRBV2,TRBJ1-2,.,CASSGQNIGYTF
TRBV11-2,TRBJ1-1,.,CASSLVLGQGARNTEAFF
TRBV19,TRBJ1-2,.,CASSENRVNGYTF
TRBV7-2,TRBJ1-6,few,CASSLETGGSPLHF
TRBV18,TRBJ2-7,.,CASSPGATRGDYEQYF
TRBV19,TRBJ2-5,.,CASRIQGAETQYF
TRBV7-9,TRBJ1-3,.,CASSWGERTGNTIYF
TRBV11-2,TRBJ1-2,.,CASSLSVTDYGYTF
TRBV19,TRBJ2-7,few,CASSLGQGPYEQYF
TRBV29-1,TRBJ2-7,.,CSVEGERGRTYEQYF
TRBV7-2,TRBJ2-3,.,CASSHSSGGADTQYF
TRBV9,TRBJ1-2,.,CASSVSGGARAVYGYTF
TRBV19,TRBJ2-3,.,CASSTTSAGSSSTDTQYF
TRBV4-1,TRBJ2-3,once,CASSQEPFRGDTQYF
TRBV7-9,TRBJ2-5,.,CASSLGGGETQYF
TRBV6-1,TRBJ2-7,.,CASSWTGGNYEQYF
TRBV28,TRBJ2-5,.,CASSLPRGETQYF
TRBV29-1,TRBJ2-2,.,CSVERTGELFF
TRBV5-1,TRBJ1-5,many,CASSLGSHQPQHF
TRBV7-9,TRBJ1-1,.,CASSLIARGTEAFF
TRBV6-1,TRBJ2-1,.,CASSEALRGFGEQFF
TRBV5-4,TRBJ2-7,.,CASSLFSGTENYEQYF
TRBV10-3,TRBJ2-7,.,CAIAPRGSSYEQYF
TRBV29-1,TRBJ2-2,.,CSAGTTNTGELFF
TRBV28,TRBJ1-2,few,CASSLGGYGYTF
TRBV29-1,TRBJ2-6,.,CSVEDRSSGANVLTF
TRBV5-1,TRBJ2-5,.,CASSRVAGGIETQYF
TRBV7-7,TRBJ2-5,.,CASSLGTSGAWETQYF
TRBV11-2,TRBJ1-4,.,CASSSQGVREKLFF
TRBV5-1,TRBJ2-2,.,CASSLSGGAGELFF
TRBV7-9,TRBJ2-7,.,CASTTPGGTGAYEQYF
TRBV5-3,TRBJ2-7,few,CARSLRTSNGPALSQQYF
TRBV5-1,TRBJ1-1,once,CASSLGSGTQAFF
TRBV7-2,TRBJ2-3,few,CASSPAFRTASTDTQYF
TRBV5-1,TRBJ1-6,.,CASSLGTGLSYNSPLHF
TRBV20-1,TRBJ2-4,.,CSGQGRDIQYF
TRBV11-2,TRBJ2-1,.,CASSLPGTGPNEQFF
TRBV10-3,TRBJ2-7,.,CAITNRSSYEQYF
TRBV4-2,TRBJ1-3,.,CASSQDLGTGRYF
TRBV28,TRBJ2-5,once,CASSQIAGGRGPMQTQYF
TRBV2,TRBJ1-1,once,CASSVGFPEAFF
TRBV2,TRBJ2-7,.,CASSESGVHEQYF